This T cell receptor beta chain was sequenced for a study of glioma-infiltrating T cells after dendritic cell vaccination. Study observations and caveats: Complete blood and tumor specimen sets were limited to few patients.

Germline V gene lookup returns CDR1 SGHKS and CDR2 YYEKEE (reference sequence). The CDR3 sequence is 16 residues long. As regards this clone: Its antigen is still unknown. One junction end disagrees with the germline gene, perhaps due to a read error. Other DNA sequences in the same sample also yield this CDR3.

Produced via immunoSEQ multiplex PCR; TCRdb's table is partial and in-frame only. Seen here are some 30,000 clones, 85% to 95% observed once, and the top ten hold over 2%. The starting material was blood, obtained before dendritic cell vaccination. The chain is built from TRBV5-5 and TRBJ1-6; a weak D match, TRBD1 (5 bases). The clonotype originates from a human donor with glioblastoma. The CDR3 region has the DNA TGTGCCAGCAGCTTCGACAGCAGCTCCTATAATTCCCCCCTCCACTTT. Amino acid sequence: CASSFDSSSYNSPLHF.